This TCR beta chain was captured by sequencing in a study of blood T cell repertoires in COVID-19. The wider study: Both acute and convalescent COVID-19 samples were obtained from the United States, Italy and Spain.

The trim removed 2 bases at V and 3 bases at J, leaving 2 bases unmatched. The CDR3 loop spans 14 amino acids. Per germline, CDR1 MNHEY and CDR2 SMNVEV (reference sequence). Authors' analysis steps: Reference gene primer amplification in the assay estimated nucleated cell counts. The method was immunoSEQ multiplex PCR; TCRdb's version includes in-frame clones alone and lacks a portion of them. The V and J calls and clone size come from that table; D and trimming were worked out from the DNA. The sample holds over 150,000 clones, roughly 83% seen once. This TCR derives from a woman aged 40 to 50 with COVID-19, enrolled during active disease. The sequencing sample was made of peripheral blood. J is TRBJ1-2 and V is TRBV27; 8 positions match TRBD1. DNA of the CDR3: TGTGCCAGCAGTTTACAGGGGGCATACTATGGCTACACCTTC. Residues: CASSLQGAYYGYTF.